Following are 29 T cell receptor beta chains from one sample sequenced in a study of CD8 T cells in ankylosing spondylitis. A single record per CDR3 protein comes from TCRdb applying MiXCR to the 5' RACE reads. The table lists roughly 300,000 distinct CDR3 sequences, under 8.5% of them singletons, with 14% to 15% in the top ten. For these TCRs, the target antigens are not known. Study conclusions and caveats: Ankylosing spondylitis blood seemed to carry a telltale TCR beta motif made of fewer than ten highly homologous variants.

Sequencing used blood, either unsorted or a sorted T cell fraction (not recorded which). All receptors come from a male donor with ankylosing spondylitis.

This chain links TRBV9 with TRBJ2-2; D gene ambiguous. The CDR3 spans 14 residues. Germline-derived CDR1 and CDR2 are SGDLS and YYNGEE. V shed 0 bases and J shed 3 bases, with 6 bases lying between them. CDR3 sequence reads: CASSVGADTGELFF. For the CDR3, the DNA is TGTGCCAGCAGCGTAGGGGCAGACACCGGGGAGCTGTTTTTT. The entire variable domain, with the rest obtained from reference TRBV9 and TRBJ2-2, is as follows: DSGVTQTPKHLITATGQRVTLRCSPRSGDLSVYWYQQSLDQGLQFLIQYYNGEERAKGNILERFSAQQFPDLHSELNLSSLELGDSALYFCASSVGADTGELFFGEGSRLTVL.

This clonotype was observed once. The CDR3 DNA reads TGTGCCAGCAGCAGTTTGAGCGGGAGTATCCACGAGCAGTACTTC. This encodes CASSSLSGSIHEQYF. The chain carries TRBV7-2 and TRBJ2-7; 8 bases align to TRBD2. The CDR3 is made up of 15 amino acids. Germline CDR1 and CDR2: SGHTA and FQGNSA. The V and J ends lost 5 bases and 5 bases, in that order; junction bases with no gene match: 11.

This clonotype has a count of ten or more. The gene calls are TRBV5-1 and TRBJ2-7; D remains ambiguous. CDR1 is SGHRS, CDR2 YFSETQ, per germline. The CDR3 loop spans 14 amino acids. V shed 0 bases and J shed 5 bases, with 12 bases lying between them. CDR3 region: CASSLGQVIHEQYF. The CDR3 DNA reads TGCGCCAGCAGCTTGGGGCAGGTAATCCACGAGCAGTACTTC.

The chain couples TRBV11-1 to TRBJ2-3; the D gene is possibly TRBD1 (6 bases). Germline CDR1 reads SGHAT; CDR2 reads FQDESV (reference sequence). This CDR3 contains 19 residues. V lost 5 bases to trimming and J lost 5 bases, with 29 bases between them. CDR3: CASSVQQGPGILELDTQYF. In nucleotides, the CDR3 is TGTGCCAGCAGCGTTCAACAGGGTCCCGGGATATTAGAGTTAGATACGCAGTATTTT.

The chain carries TRBV20-1 and TRBJ1-1; D not resolved. V dropped 5 bases and J dropped 1 base, with 14 bases sitting between them. The CDR3 sequence is 14 residues long. Germline values: CDR1 DFQATT, CDR2 SNEGSKA (reference sequence). The CDR3 spells CSADTTGGNTEAFF. The CDR3 DNA is TGCAGTGCTGACACGACCGGCGGGAACACTGAAGCTTTCTTT.

This clonotype was counted ten times or more. This chain joins TRBV19 and TRBJ1-4; D possibly corresponds to TRBD1 (6 bases). The CDR3 contains 14 residues. Germline assignment: CDR1 LNHDA and CDR2 SQIVND (reference sequence). The germline V and J ends were trimmed by 5 bases and 7 bases, with 14 bases remaining between them. CDR3 amino acids: CASSLTEGGEKLFF. CDR3 bases: TGTGCCAGTAGTCTGACCGAAGGGGGTGAAAAACTGTTTTTT.

The genes are TRBV4-1 and TRBJ2-1, with 7 bases matching TRBD2. The V segment lost 4 bases and the J segment 5 bases; nucleotides outside the gene matches: 20. This CDR3 comprises 19 residues. Germline V gives CDR1 MGHRA, CDR2 YSYEKL. CDR3 protein: CASSPLAEWGGDPDNEQFF. CDR3 nucleotides: TGCGCCAGCAGCCCGTTGGCCGAGTGGGGGGGGGACCCGGACAATGAGCAGTTCTTC.

This clonotype was counted ten times or more. The V and J genes are TRBV6-1 and TRBJ2-1, with D possibly being TRBD2 (6 bases). This CDR3 spans 13 amino acids. Germline V gene sequence: CDR1 MNHNS, CDR2 SASEGT. V was shortened by 6 bases and J by 0 bases, with 6 bases between the two germline ends. DNA of the CDR3: TGTGCCAGCAGAGCGGGCTCCTACAATGAGCAGTTCTTC. It translates to CASRAGSYNEQFF.

This clonotype showed up just a few times. The gene calls are TRBV27 and TRBJ2-1; 7 positions agree with TRBD2. Losses at the gene ends were 6 bases for V and 0 bases for J; bases not matched to a gene: 5. The CDR3 is 15 amino acids. Germline V gene sequence: CDR1 MNHEY, CDR2 SMNVEV (reference sequence). Here the CDR3 DNA reads TGTGCCAGCAGAGACGGGGGGAGCTCCTACAATGAGCAGTTCTTC. Its translation is CASRDGGSSYNEQFF.

The sample holds a few counts of this clonotype. The chain has TRBV29-1 and TRBJ2-1; TRBD2 matches 12 bases. J gave up 9 bases and V 1 base, and 7 bases lay outside the gene matches. The CDR3 loop spans 15 amino acids. The V gene's germline CDR1 is SQVTM and CDR2 ANQGSEA. Here the CDR3 DNA reads TGCAGCGTTGAAGCGCTAGCGGGAGGGCCGGGTGAGCAGTTCTTC. It specifies CSVEALAGGPGEQFF.

This clonotype was picked up a small number of times. The chain couples TRBV5-5 to TRBJ2-1; D call uncertain. CDR1 is SGHKS and CDR2 is YYEKEE in the germline V gene (reference sequence). Deletions cut 0 bases from V and 0 bases from J, with 7 bases between. This CDR3 spans 15 amino acids. For the CDR3, the DNA is TGTGCCAGCAGCTTGGCCCAGAGCTCCTACAATGAGCAGTTCTTC. This encodes CASSLAQSSYNEQFF. Looking up the rest from reference TRBV5-5 and TRBJ2-1 gives the full variable domain: DAGVTQSPTHLIKTRGQQVTLRCSPISGHKSVSWYQQVLGQGPQFIFQYYEKEERGRGNFPDRFSARQFPNYSSELNVNALLLGDSALYLCASSLAQSSYNEQFFGPGTRLTVL.

This clonotype came up a few times. V gene TRBV14 combines with J gene TRBJ1-6; TRBD1 matches 9 bases. This CDR3 contains 13 residues. V lost 5 bases, J lost 10 bases, and 3 bases stayed unmatched. In germline, CDR1 is SGHDN, CDR2 FVKESK. The CDR3 reads CASSYRGQSPLHF. DNA for the CDR3: TGTGCCAGCAGCTACAGGGGGCAATCACCCCTCCACTTT.

Many counts were recorded for this clonotype. As DNA, the CDR3 is TGTGCCAGCAGCTCTGGACTAGCCGAAGAGACCCAGTACTTC. It specifies CASSSGLAEETQYF. The chain employs TRBV7-9 and TRBJ2-5; 8 nucleotides match TRBD2. Unmatched junction bases numbered 4, after V lost 4 bases and J lost 3 bases. The germline V gene encodes CDR1 SEHNR and CDR2 FQNEAQ (reference sequence). The CDR3 totals 14 residues.

The V call is TRBV5-1, the J call TRBJ2-7, with D maybe TRBD2 (5 bases). From germline, CDR1 is SGHRS and CDR2 YFSETQ. The CDR3 sequence is 14 residues long. V was pared by 4 bases and J by 7 bases, with 18 bases between. CDR3 amino acids: CASSLMRASEEQYF. The CDR3 region has the DNA TGCGCCAGCAGCCTCATGAGGGCCTCAGAAGAGCAGTACTTC.

In DNA form, the CDR3 reads TGTGCCAGCAGCTTGACAGGGAAGTTCTATGGCTACACCTTC. The encoded protein is CASSLTGKFYGYTF. The V call is TRBV7-2, the J call TRBJ1-2; 7 positions agree with TRBD1. V was pared by 3 bases and J by 4 bases, with 5 bases of the junction left unmatched. The CDR3 totals 14 residues. The germline V gene has CDR1 SGHTA and CDR2 FQGNSA.

CDR3 region: CASSSGLAGSYNEQFF. CDR3 in DNA: TGTGCCAGCAGTTCGGGACTAGCGGGAAGTTACAATGAGCAGTTCTTC. This chain joins TRBV12-3 or TRBV12-4 and TRBJ2-1; TRBD2 agrees at 13 bases. The CDR3 covers 16 residues. Trimming at V came to 4 bases and at J to 4 bases, leaving 4 bases not matched to a gene.

The rearrangement links TRBV5-1 to TRBJ2-6; 8 nucleotides line up with TRBD1. The CDR3 has 16 residues. The germline gives CDR1 SGHRS, CDR2 YFSETQ. The V and J ends lost 4 bases and 3 bases, in that order; junction bases with no gene match: 6. This CDR3 is CASSLDRVNGANVLTF. In DNA form, the CDR3 reads TGCGCCAGCAGCCTGGACAGGGTTAATGGGGCCAACGTCCTGACTTTC.

This clonotype was detected many times. This chain links TRBV29-1 with TRBJ2-5, with 9 bases lining up with TRBD1. The length of the CDR3 is 13 residues. CDR1 is SQVTM, CDR2 ANQGSEA, per germline. V shed 7 bases and J 4 bases; nucleotides not matched to a gene: 7. CDR3 region: CSATDRGGETQYF. The CDR3 nucleotides are TGCAGCGCCACAGACAGGGGGGGAGAGACCCAGTACTTC.

The CDR3 region is CASSQAWSSGGYTF. The CDR3 region has the DNA TGCGCCAGCAGCCAAGCATGGTCCTCAGGCGGCTACACCTTC. The chain couples TRBV4-1 to TRBJ1-2; D gene unclear. Trimming stripped 1 base from V and 8 bases from J, with 14 bases between. There are 14 residues in the CDR3. The germline CDR1 and CDR2 sequences are MGHRA and YSYEKL.

This clonotype came up many times. The chain combines TRBV4-2 with TRBJ2-7; D is undetermined. Germline CDR1 is LGHNA and CDR2 is YNFKEQ. This CDR3 is built from 14 residues. Trimming removed 1 base at V and 1 base at J, with 8 bases between. Here the CDR3 reads CASSQAKLSYEQYF. Written as DNA, the CDR3 is TGTGCCAGCAGCCAAGCCAAGTTGTCCTACGAGCAGTACTTC.

V is TRBV2 and J is TRBJ1-2; 9 bases map to TRBD1. The CDR3 sequence is 14 residues long. The J segment lost 7 bases and the V segment lost 11 bases, leaving 14 bases of the junction unmatched. The germline CDR1 and CDR2 sequences are SNHLY and FYNNEI. CDR3 region: CAGRDRVLASGYTF. The CDR3 bases are TGTGCCGGCCGGGACAGGGTTTTAGCATCTGGCTACACCTTC.

At least ten counts were recorded for this clonotype. This rearrangement joins TRBV24-1 to TRBJ2-7, with D hard to call. The germline CDR1 and CDR2 sequences are KGHDR and SFDVKD. The V end was cut by 7 bases, the J end by 8 bases, with 11 bases between. The CDR3 covers 11 residues. The CDR3 sequence is CATSPRLQQYF. The CDR3 nucleotides are TGTGCCACCAGCCCTCGCCTTCAGCAGTACTTC.

The rearrangement links TRBV10-3 to TRBJ1-1; perhaps TRBD1 as D (5 bases). This CDR3 is built from 14 residues. The germline V and J ends were trimmed by 11 bases and 3 bases, with 19 bases remaining between them. The germline gives CDR1 ENHRY, CDR2 SYGVKD. The chain's CDR3 is CALSKRGRDTEAFF. CDR3 nucleotides: TGTGCCCTGTCAAAGAGGGGCCGGGACACTGAAGCTTTCTTT.

This clonotype was detected ten times or more. The chain carries TRBV12-3 or TRBV12-4 and TRBJ2-7; no reliable D call. The CDR3 is 13 residues long. V was pared by 6 bases and J by 7 bases, with 16 bases between. The chain's CDR3 is CASRVDSIREQYF. DNA of the CDR3: TGTGCCAGCAGGGTAGACTCGATACGAGAGCAGTACTTC.

As DNA, the CDR3 is TGCGCCAGCAGCTTGTCTGCGGGAGGACTCACAGATACGCAGTATTTT. It is translated as CASSLSAGGLTDTQYF. V is TRBV5-1 and J is TRBJ2-3; 8 bases match TRBD2. There are 16 residues in the CDR3. After removal of 1 base from V and 2 bases from J, the junction contained 6 bases not matched to a gene. Germline assignment: CDR1 SGHRS and CDR2 YFSETQ.

This clonotype was detected only a few times. The chain couples TRBV12-3 or TRBV12-4 to TRBJ1-5; no reliable D call. This CDR3 is 15 amino acids long. Trimming shortened V by 6 bases and J by 0 bases, and 12 bases separated the two germline ends. CDR3 nucleotides: TGTGCCAGCAGCCCGAGAATGGCTAGCAATCAGCCCCAGCATTTT. This encodes CASSPRMASNQPQHF.

This clonotype was counted ten times or more. J is TRBJ2-1 and V is TRBV12-3 or TRBV12-4; D is perhaps TRBD1 or TRBD2 (5 bases each). The length of the CDR3 is 12 residues. V lost 7 bases, J lost 12 bases, and 16 bases lay in between. The CDR3 spells CASKQAGSGQFF. In DNA, the CDR3 is TGTGCCAGCAAACAGGCGGGTTCCGGGCAGTTCTTC.

The table lists this clonotype with many counts. The chain combines TRBV20-1 with TRBJ2-7; 12 bases agree with TRBD2. The germline V gene encodes CDR1 DFQATT and CDR2 SNEGSKA (reference sequence). V trimming: 4 bases; J trimming: 5 bases; junction bases outside the gene matches: 6. This CDR3 is 14 amino acids long. CDR3 sequence reads: CSATSGRGADEQYF. The CDR3 DNA reads TGCAGTGCTACTAGCGGGAGGGGGGCCGACGAGCAGTACTTC.

This clonotype has a handful of counts. This chain links TRBV5-1 with TRBJ2-2; either TRBD1 or TRBD2 may fit D (5 bases each). This CDR3 comprises 15 residues. V was cut by 0 bases and J by 3 bases, with 9 bases left in between. Germline CDR1 SGHRS, CDR2 YFSETQ. The CDR3 DNA reads as TGCGCCAGCAGCTTGGACGGGACGGACACCGGGGAGCTGTTTTTT. Translation gives CASSLDGTDTGELFF.